The 30 T cell receptor beta chains given below trace back to one sample, sequenced in a study of blood T cell repertoires in COVID-19. Produced via immunoSEQ multiplex PCR; TCRdb's table is partial and in-frame only. The table includes 200,000 to 250,000 clones, about 87% detected once. The material sequenced was peripheral blood. These receptors were taken from a man younger than 45 with COVID-19, enrolled during active disease.

The chain links TRBV30 to TRBJ1-2, with D possibly being TRBD1 (5 bases). Germline assignment: CDR1 GTSNPN and CDR2 SVGIG (reference sequence). The CDR3 is made up of 14 amino acids. Deletions cut 5 bases from V and 4 bases from J, with 17 bases between. CDR3 sequence: CAWGGRSLSYGYTF. CDR3 in DNA: TGTGCCTGGGGGGGGAGGTCCCTGAGCTATGGCTACACCTTC.

This clone was picked up many times. The CDR3 spells CASMSGGDEQFF. The CDR3 region has the DNA TGTGCCAGCATGTCAGGGGGCGATGAGCAGTTCTTC. The genes are TRBV5-6 and TRBJ2-1; 8 nucleotides agree with TRBD1. The CDR3 loop spans 12 amino acids. Germline V gene data show CDR1 as SGHDT and CDR2 as YYEEEE. After removal of 6 bases from V and 8 bases from J, the junction contained 4 bases not matched to a gene. Full variable domain (outside the CDR3, taken from reference TRBV5-6 and TRBJ2-1): DAGVTQSPTHLIKTRGQQVTLRCSPKSGHDTVSWYQQALGQGPQFIFQYYEEEERQRGNFPDRFSGHQFPNYSSELNVNALLLGDSALYLCASMSGGDEQFFGPGTRLTVL.

V gene TRBV5-4 combines with J gene TRBJ1-1; D is undetermined. Trimming removed 1 base at V and 0 bases at J, with 10 bases between. The CDR3 totals 15 residues. The germline V gene has CDR1 SGHNT and CDR2 YYREEE (reference sequence). This chain's CDR3 is CASSLRAGMNTEAFF. The CDR3 DNA reads as TGTGCCAGCAGCTTGAGAGCGGGTATGAACACTGAAGCTTTCTTT.

The chain carries TRBV13 and TRBJ2-2; TRBD1 matches 7 bases. The V gene end was trimmed by 5 bases and the J gene end by 6 bases; junction bases not matched to a gene: 12. The CDR3 has 16 residues. Germline V gives CDR1 PRHDT, CDR2 FYEKMQ (reference sequence). The CDR3, as DNA: TGTGCCAGCAGCGCCCAAGACAGGGTGTCCCCCGGGGAGCTGTTTTTT. Translation: CASSAQDRVSPGELFF.

This chain uses TRBV5-1 with TRBJ2-7, with TRBD1 matching 8 bases. The V and J ends lost 4 bases and 2 bases, in that order; junction bases with no gene match: 8. Per the germline V gene, CDR1 is SGHRS and CDR2 is YFSETQ. The CDR3 runs to 15 residues. The CDR3 is CASSPRQGFPYEQYF. The CDR3, as DNA: TGCGCCAGCAGCCCCCGACAGGGGTTCCCCTACGAGCAGTACTTC.

This chain joins TRBV27 and TRBJ2-7, with D perhaps TRBD2 (8 bases). Per the germline V gene, CDR1 is MNHEY and CDR2 is SMNVEV (reference sequence). Trimming took off 7 bases at V and 6 bases at J, with 13 bases between the two ends. This CDR3 comprises 12 residues. The CDR3 sequence: CASTGRGREQYF. The DNA for the CDR3 is TGTGCCAGCACCGGGAGGGGGCGCGAGCAGTACTTC.

This chain joins TRBV18 and TRBJ1-6; D is unclear. Germline V lookup: CDR1 KGHSH, CDR2 LQKENI. The CDR3 sequence is 15 residues long. V was shortened by 2 bases and J by 5 bases, with 10 bases between the two germline ends. The CDR3 DNA reads as TGTGCCAGCTCACCATCGGGGATCCATAATTCACCCCTCCACTTT. Its protein product is CASSPSGIHNSPLHF.

V gene TRBV24-1 combines with J gene TRBJ2-3; 12 nucleotides align to TRBD2. Per germline, CDR1 KGHDR and CDR2 SFDVKD. Trimming took 5 bases from V and 4 from J; bases not matched to a gene: 3. CDR3 size: 15 residues. CDR3 in DNA: TGTGCCACCAGTGCTCTAGCGGGAGGGGCAGATACGCAGTATTTT. This encodes CATSALAGGADTQYF.

The chain combines TRBV7-9 with TRBJ2-1; 10 positions agree with TRBD2. With 1 base clipped from V and 5 bases from J, the junction kept 5 bases outside the gene matches. Germline-derived CDR1 and CDR2 are SEHNR and FQNEAQ (reference sequence). The CDR3 is made up of 16 amino acids. CDR3: CASSLGASGGHNEQFF. The CDR3 coding sequence is TGTGCCAGCAGCTTAGGCGCTAGCGGGGGACACAATGAGCAGTTCTTC.

This rearrangement joins TRBV28 to TRBJ2-7; TRBD2 aligns across 16 bases. The germline CDR1 and CDR2 sequences are MDHEN and SYDVKM. V gave up 2 bases and J gave up 4 bases; unmatched junction bases: 5. The CDR3 extends over 17 amino acids. Here the CDR3 reads CASSLVGGLAGGYEQYF. DNA of the CDR3: TGTGCCAGCAGTTTAGTTGGGGGACTAGCGGGAGGGTACGAGCAGTACTTC. The full variable domain, with the rest looked up from reference TRBV28 and TRBJ2-7, is DVKVTQSSRYLVKRTGEKVFLECVQDMDHENMFWYRQDPGLGLRLIYFSYDVKMKEKGDIPEGYSVSREKKERFSLILESASTNQTSMYLCASSLVGGLAGGYEQYFGPGTRLTVT.

The chain uses TRBV7-9 and TRBJ2-7; 14 bases match TRBD2. CDR3 length: 18 residues. J gave up 2 bases and V 5 bases, and 11 bases lay outside the gene matches. Looked up from germline, CDR1 is SEHNR and CDR2 is FQNEAQ (reference sequence). The CDR3 sequence is CASSLYLGLAGGTYEQYF. The CDR3 region has the DNA TGTGCCAGCAGCCTTTACCTCGGACTAGCGGGAGGTACCTACGAGCAGTACTTC.

This chain joins TRBV11-3 and TRBJ1-3, with D unresolved. Germline V CDR1 and CDR2: SGHNT, YENEEA. Trimming removed 1 base from V and 0 bases from J, with 7 bases in between. CDR3 size: 15 residues. This CDR3 is CASSLGLYSGNTIYF. The CDR3 DNA is TGTGCCAGCAGCTTAGGACTTTACTCTGGAAACACCATATATTTT.

V is TRBV5-4 and J is TRBJ1-6; TRBD1 agrees at 7 bases. Germline trimming cut 3 bases from V and 10 bases from J; bases unmatched to any gene: 10. The V gene's germline CDR1 is SGHNT and CDR2 YYREEE (reference sequence). CDR3 length: 15 residues. The CDR3 region is CASSSKGGAGSPLHF. The CDR3 DNA is TGTGCCAGCAGCTCTAAAGGGGGCGCGGGGTCACCCCTCCACTTT.

The rearrangement joins TRBV5-1 to TRBJ1-1, with 9 bases lining up with TRBD1. Germline lookup yields CDR1 SGHRS and CDR2 YFSETQ. The CDR3 extends over 15 amino acids. Losses at the gene ends were 2 bases for V and 2 bases for J; bases not matched to a gene: 4. In nucleotides, the CDR3 is TGCGCCAGCAGCTTACAGGGGGCGGATAACACTGAAGCTTTCTTT. This gives the protein CASSLQGADNTEAFF.

The chain carries TRBV28 and TRBJ1-4; tentative D call: TRBD1 (6 bases). Per germline, CDR1 MDHEN and CDR2 SYDVKM. The germline V and J ends were trimmed by 0 bases and 6 bases, with 20 bases remaining between them. The CDR3 is made up of 18 amino acids. The CDR3 region is CASSLWVIGSPGDEKLFF. The CDR3 coding sequence is TGTGCCAGCAGTTTATGGGTTATCGGTTCTCCAGGGGATGAAAAACTGTTTTTT.

A word on this clone: Other nucleotide sequences from this sample produce the same CDR3. The rearrangement links TRBV3-1 (or the pseudogene TRBV3-2) to TRBJ1-2; no definite D call. Germline V gene lookup returns CDR1 LGHDT and CDR2 YNNKEL (reference sequence). The V gene lost 0 bases and the J gene lost 4 bases, with 6 bases spanning the gap. CDR3 length equals 13 residues. The CDR3 DNA reads TGTGCCAGCAGCCAAGAGGCAGGCTATGGCTACACCTTC. This translates into CASSQEAGYGYTF.

The chain recombines TRBV10-3 with TRBJ2-7; 7 positions match TRBD1. J lost 0 bases, V lost 10 bases, and 9 bases had no gene match. Germline V lookup: CDR1 ENHRY, CDR2 SYGVKD. The CDR3 is made up of 14 amino acids. CDR3 residues: CATGQDASSYEQYF. DNA of the CDR3: TGTGCCACCGGACAGGACGCCAGCTCCTACGAGCAGTACTTC.

This chain uses TRBV6-6 with TRBJ1-2; 8 bases are shared with TRBD1. Germline V gives CDR1 MNHNY, CDR2 SVGAGI (reference sequence). Unmatched junction bases numbered 16, after V lost 6 bases and J lost 7 bases. The CDR3 covers 16 residues. The chain's CDR3 is CASSVPDRVGYSGYTF. The CDR3 coding sequence is TGTGCCAGCAGCGTCCCGGACAGGGTAGGGTATTCTGGCTACACCTTC.

This clone was picked up one time. J is TRBJ1-5 and V is TRBV12-5; TRBD1 might be the D (5 bases). The CDR3 length is 17 residues. Looked up from germline, CDR1 is LGHNT and CDR2 is FRNRAP. V was clipped by 0 bases and J by 5 bases, with 17 bases between them. DNA for the CDR3: TGTGCTAGTGGTTTGGTACAGAAGGACAAGGTAGATCAGCCCCAGCATTTT. It translates to CASGLVQKDKVDQPQHF.

The chain employs TRBV7-3 and TRBJ2-3; 15 bases line up with TRBD2. In germline, CDR1 is SGHTA, CDR2 FQGTGA. The CDR3 length is 21 residues. The V segment lost 0 bases and the J segment 0 bases; nucleotides outside the gene matches: 10. The CDR3, as DNA: TGTGCCAGCAGCTTAACCCGCGGACTAGCGGGAGGGTCTACCAGCACAGATACGCAGTATTTT. Amino acids: CASSLTRGLAGGSTSTDTQYF.

J is TRBJ2-3 and V is TRBV14; 11 nucleotides line up with TRBD2. Germline CDR1 and CDR2: SGHDN and FVKESK. Losses at the gene ends were 2 bases for V and 6 bases for J; bases not matched to a gene: 4. CDR3 length: 15 residues. CDR3 bases: TGTGCCAGCAGCCAACTAGCGGGGGGAGGGGATACGCAGTATTTT. This codes for CASSQLAGGGDTQYF.

The chain joins TRBV2 to TRBJ2-7, with D possibly being TRBD2 (5 bases). Trimming pared 2 bases from V and 1 base from J, leaving 15 bases between. This CDR3 is 16 amino acids long. Germline V gene lookup returns CDR1 SNHLY and CDR2 FYNNEI. CDR3: CASSELTLRRSYEQYF. In nucleotides, the CDR3 is TGTGCCAGCAGTGAACTGACACTTAGGAGGTCCTACGAGCAGTACTTC.

V usage is TRBV7-9 and J usage is TRBJ2-3; D possibly corresponds to TRBD1 (6 bases). The CDR3 covers 18 residues. Germline loops: CDR1 SEHNR, CDR2 FQNEAQ (reference sequence). The V gene lost 3 bases and the J gene lost 4 bases, with 23 bases spanning the gap. CDR3: CASSFPKSSGGEADTQYF. In DNA form, the CDR3 reads TGTGCCAGCAGCTTCCCTAAATCTTCTGGGGGCGAGGCAGATACGCAGTATTTT.

The gene calls are TRBV7-2 and TRBJ2-2; unclear D gene. The CDR3 is made up of 12 amino acids. V gave up 5 bases and J gave up 8 bases, with 9 bases separating them. Germline V gene sequence: CDR1 SGHTA, CDR2 FQGNSA. CDR3 sequence (DNA): TGTGCCAGCAGCCCCGGTGAGGGGGAGCTGTTTTTT. This gives the protein CASSPGEGELFF. The full variable domain, its missing parts supplied by reference TRBV7-2 and TRBJ2-2, is GAGVSQSPSNKVTEKGKDVELRCDPISGHTALYWYRQSLGQGLEFLIYFQGNSAPDKSGLPSDRFSAERTGGSVSTLTIQRTQQEDSAVYLCASSPGEGELFFGEGSRLTVL.

The V call is TRBV19, the J call TRBJ2-1, with D perhaps TRBD2 (5 bases). Between the trimmed V and J ends, which lost 3 bases and 4 bases, there was a span of 13 bases. This CDR3 spans 15 amino acids. The V gene's germline CDR1 is LNHDA and CDR2 SQIVND (reference sequence). CDR3 region: CASSMGQRSYNEQFF. For the CDR3, the DNA is TGTGCCAGTAGTATGGGCCAGCGGAGTTACAATGAGCAGTTCTTC.

V and J are TRBV2 and TRBJ2-3; possible D gene TRBD2, 6 bases. The CDR3 totals 17 residues. The V and J ends lost 3 bases and 0 bases respectively, with 16 bases between them. CDR1 and CDR2 from the germline V gene are SNHLY and FYNNEI. In DNA form, the CDR3 reads TGTGCCAGCAGTGATCGTGGGGGGTCCTCTAGCACAGATACGCAGTATTTT. Residues: CASSDRGGSSSTDTQYF. The entire variable domain, with the rest obtained from reference TRBV2 and TRBJ2-3, is as follows: EPEVTQTPSHQVTQMGQEVILRCVPISNHLYFYWYRQILGQKVEFLVSFYNNEISEKSEIFDDQFSVERPDGSNFTLKIRSTKLEDSAMYFCASSDRGGSSSTDTQYFGPGTRLTVL.

The chain joins TRBV7-2 to TRBJ2-5, with a weak D call TRBD2 (5 bases). Per germline, CDR1 SGHTA and CDR2 FQGNSA. V gave up 4 bases and J gave up 4 bases, with 19 bases separating them. There are 16 residues in the CDR3. CDR3 sequence reads: CASSSTGNTRRETQYF. DNA for the CDR3: TGTGCCAGCAGCTCGACCGGGAACACTAGACGAGAGACCCAGTACTTC.

Note on this clone: The sample carries other DNA sequences with the same CDR3. The genes are TRBV15 and TRBJ2-2; D is perhaps TRBD2 (5 bases). The V and J ends lost 0 bases and 4 bases respectively, with 6 bases between them. The germline gives CDR1 LNHNV, CDR2 YYDKDF (reference sequence). The CDR3 extends over 14 amino acids. The CDR3 sequence is CATSRDRGTGELFF. The CDR3 coding sequence is TGTGCCACCAGCAGAGATCGGGGCACCGGGGAGCTGTTTTTT.

The chain links TRBV7-3 to TRBJ2-7; 8 bases fit TRBD1. Trimming at V came to 5 bases and at J to 0 bases, leaving 6 bases not matched to a gene. The germline gives CDR1 SGHTA, CDR2 FQGTGA. This CDR3 region has 15 residues. In nucleotides, the CDR3 is TGTGCCAGCAGCGAGCGACAGGGGAGCTCCTACGAGCAGTACTTC. Translating gives CASSERQGSSYEQYF. The full variable domain, with the rest looked up from reference TRBV7-3 and TRBJ2-7, is GAGVSQTPSNKVTEKGKYVELRCDPISGHTALYWYRQSLGQGPEFLIYFQGTGAADDSGLPNDRFFAVRPEGSVSTLKIQRTERGDSAVYLCASSERQGSSYEQYFGPGTRLTVT.

The V and J genes are TRBV19 and TRBJ1-6; D possibly corresponds to TRBD1 (5 bases). The CDR3 covers 14 residues. Germline lookup yields CDR1 LNHDA and CDR2 SQIVND (reference sequence). Trimming shortened V by 3 bases and J by 9 bases, and 12 bases separated the two germline ends. The CDR3 sequence is CASSIGREGSPLHF. CDR3 DNA: TGTGCCAGTAGTATTGGCAGGGAAGGTTCACCCCTCCACTTT.